This T cell receptor beta chain originates from a study of control samples from healthy donors and cancer patients. Clones were sequenced by immunoSEQ multiplex PCR, and TCRdb holds only the in-frame ones, with some missing. The table has around 130,000 clones, around nine tenths seen once. In germline, CDR1 is SGHNT, CDR2 YENEEA. The CDR3 is 16 residues long. V dropped 6 bases and J dropped 0 bases, with 15 bases sitting between them. The V call is TRBV11-3, the J call TRBJ1-3; weak D call: TRBD1 (5 bases). The material sequenced was blood. The clonotype originates from a man younger than 45 in good health. CDR3 in amino acids: CASRRDRSSSGNTIYF. The CDR3, as DNA: TGTGCCAGCAGACGGGACCGAAGTAGCTCTGGAAACACCATATATTTT.